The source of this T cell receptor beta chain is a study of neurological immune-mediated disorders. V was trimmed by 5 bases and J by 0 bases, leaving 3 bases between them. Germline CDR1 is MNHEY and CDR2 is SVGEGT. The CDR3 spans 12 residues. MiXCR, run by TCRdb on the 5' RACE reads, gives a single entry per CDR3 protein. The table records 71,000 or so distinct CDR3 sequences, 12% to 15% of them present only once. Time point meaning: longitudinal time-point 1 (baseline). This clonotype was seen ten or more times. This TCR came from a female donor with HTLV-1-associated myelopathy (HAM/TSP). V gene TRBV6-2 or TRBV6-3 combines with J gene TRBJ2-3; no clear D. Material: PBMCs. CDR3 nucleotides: TGTGCCAGCAGTCAGAGCACAGATACGCAGTATTTT. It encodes CASSQSTDTQYF.